The source of this T cell receptor beta chain is a study of T cells in Graves' hyperthyroidism and ophthalmopathy (dated by TCRdb to 2018 to 2020). Background for the entire study: Peripheral blood samples were taken at the time of initial diagnosis, prior to any treatment. TCR Vbeta CDR3 sequencing of approximately 140 peripheral blood samples (over 40 ophthalmopathy, roughly 72 hyperthyroidism and around 17 progressor patients) is reported in the paper. Following sampling, methimazole starting at 30 mg daily was given to hyperthyroidism patients, and high-dose intravenous methylprednisolone was given to ophthalmopathy patients. Prospective prediction of ophthalmopathy was tested in an independent validation cohort of 18 to 20 hyperthyroidism patients and 15 to 17 patients who later progressed to ophthalmopathy. The roughly 100 discovery patients were randomly divided into training and test sets at a 7:3 ratio. The study also compared thyroid tissue and blood T-cell repertoires from several Graves' hyperthyroidism patients. To identify TCR V-J signatures that set the groups apart, the researchers used a discovery cohort of 100 patients, made up of roughly 40 with Graves' ophthalmopathy and about 60 with stable Graves' hyperthyroidism.

Including cysteine and phenylalanine, the CDR3 has 13 amino acids. Left in the record is the CDR3 DNA by itself, 39 bases read in frame from the first base. Trimming costs V 1 base and J 6 bases, and their ends lie 9 bases apart. Amplification of TCR beta CDR3 regions was carried out from RNA transcripts. The first round of RT-PCR for the TCR CDR3 was performed with the HTBI primer set and the Qiagen OneStep RT-PCR kit. A second multiplex PCR round built the libraries, followed by size selection and purification. Libraries were sequenced paired-end with 100 bp reads on an Illumina HiSeq2000. As for how the authors treated the data: Raw data were processed with SOAPnuke, discarding reads with adapters, uncalled bases, mean Phred below 15, or no exact constant-primer or identifier match. High-quality paired reads were merged using COPE v1.2.5, and each unique nucleotide sequence was defined as a clonotype. MiTCR v1.1 was used to align the clonotypes against IMGT TRBV, TRBD and TRBJ reference segments. The analysis was restricted to V-J combinations with a frequency above 0.0001, which together covered roughly 99% of the repertoires. A TCS score was defined as the ratio of F50 (clonal expansion) to E x V (chaos), with BLOSUM62-based TCRdist applied between CDR3 peptides within each V-J. Welch's t-statistics and random forest reduced 500 to 650 V-J features to 13, which were used in a naive Bayes classifier (R e1071). TCRdb reprocessed the public reads (quality trimming at Q25 with fastp, clone calling with MiXCR) and kept in-frame beta chains. Under each unique CDR3 protein, matching rows form one entry showing the most common genes and DNA. The V and J calls and clone size are TCRdb's, not the authors'. The sample table contains around 500,000 distinct CDR3 sequences; only one count was recorded for 15% to 20% of them. 25% to 30% of the sample is held by the ten biggest clonotypes.

On the study overall, not on this receptor specifically: Sample size was not statistically predetermined, and investigators were not blinded to group allocation. A model built on a 13 V-J signature distinguished ophthalmopathy from stable hyperthyroidism, reaching 85% to 90% sensitivity and around 81% specificity in cross-validation and 80%/75% in testing. In validation, progression to ophthalmopathy was predicted by the model with 55% to 71% sensitivity and roughly 76% specificity, a median of 6.5 months before onset. Blood samples also contained most of the expanded thyroid clonotypes (frequency above 0.001), which suggests that blood repertoires may reflect thyroid immune responses.

In the ophthalmopathy patients, disease was moderately to severely active, with a Clinical Activity Score of 3 or more, a NOSPECS grade of 4 or more, and a duration of less than 3 months. The study excluded patients with uncontrolled infections, other autoimmune diseases, pregnancy or lactation. Diagnoses relied on clinical symptoms, serum thyroxine and TRAb, thyroid ultrasound and orbital computed tomography. Ficoll-Paque density gradient centrifugation was used to isolate PBMCs from around 10 ml of fresh peripheral blood. Total RNA was extracted with Trizol reagent, and quality was checked on an Agilent 2100 Bioanalyzer. This clonotype was detected ten times or more. Its binding antigen is unknown. No qualities accompany the bases; no much larger clone lies one base away.

The source of this sequence is a woman aged 25 to 39 with Graves' ophthalmopathy. The sequenced material came from blood. The rearranged segments are TRBV12-3 or TRBV12-4 and TRBJ1-1; the D gene cannot be resolved reliably. The CDR3 protein sequence reads: CASSLDMGSEAFF. The base sequence is TGTGCCAGCAGTTTAGATATGGGGTCTGAAGCTTTCTTT.